A selection of T cell receptor beta chains follows, all from one sample in a study of blood T cells in healthy people across ages. TCRdb called the 5' RACE reads again in MiXCR, with one record for every CDR3 protein. The data contain roughly 1,300,000 distinct CDR3 sequences, almost 60% of them singletons. Sequenced input: blood. The origin of the receptors is a man younger than 35 in good health. Each CDR3 is given with its conserved first and last residue. A D gene is named only where the DNA matches it firmly. Clone size is shown for a subset of rows, as once, few, many or a class of expanded clone.

j_call	clone_size	d_call	v_call	cdr3_length	cdr3_aa	cdr3_nt
TRBJ2-7	NA	NA	TRBV27	15	CASSFSPAGTYEQYF	TGTGCCAGCAGTTTCTCTCCAGCAGGGACCTACGAGCAGTACTTC
TRBJ1-1	NA	NA	TRBV11-2	14	CASSLQLENTEAFF	TGTGCCAGCAGCTTACAGTTGGAGAACACTGAAGCTTTCTTT
TRBJ1-2	few	NA	TRBV12-3/TRBV12-4	14	CASSLGPGHPGYTF	TGTGCCAGCAGTTTAGGGCCGGGACACCCGGGCTACACCTTC
TRBJ2-7	many	NA	TRBV10-3	14	CDITLSWDIHEQYF	TGTGACATAACCCTGAGTTGGGATATACACGAGCAGTACTTC
TRBJ1-2	NA	NA	TRBV5-1	15	CASSVSGNADYGYTF	TGCGCCAGCAGCGTATCCGGGAACGCTGACTATGGCTACACCTTC
TRBJ2-3	NA	TRBD2	TRBV5-1	15	CASSASGSVTDTQYF	TGCGCCAGCAGCGCTAGCGGGAGTGTAACAGATACGCAGTATTTT
TRBJ2-5	NA	NA	TRBV10-3	13	CAIPLTPGETQYF	TGTGCCATCCCTCTGACCCCGGGAGAGACCCAGTACTTC
TRBJ2-7	once	NA	TRBV4-1	14	CASSHIQGSYEQYF	TGCGCCAGCAGCCATATACAGGGATCCTACGAGCAGTACTTC
TRBJ1-4	NA	NA	TRBV6-1	16	CASIIRRAATNEKLFF	TGTGCCAGCATTATACGTCGGGCAGCTACTAATGAAAAACTGTTTTTT
TRBJ2-3	once	NA	TRBV11-2	15	CANSFFSIRTDTQYF	TGTGCCAACAGCTTTTTTTCGATACGCACAGATACGCAGTATTTT
TRBJ1-2	NA	NA	TRBV5-1	14	CASSFSETRLGYTF	TGCGCCAGCAGCTTCTCCGAGACAAGGTTAGGCTACACCTTC
TRBJ2-7	NA	NA	TRBV27	14	CASSLKDSFYEQYF	TGTGCCAGCAGTTTAAAAGACAGTTTCTACGAGCAGTACTTC
TRBJ1-2	NA	TRBD1	TRBV20-1	16	CSARRRDREISSGYTF	TGCAGTGCTCGGCGCCGGGACAGGGAGATTTCTTCAGGCTACACCTTC
TRBJ2-7	few	NA	TRBV2	13	CATKNAAMYEQYF	TGTGCCACAAAAAATGCGGCCATGTACGAGCAGTACTTC
TRBJ2-7	NA	NA	TRBV20-1	15	CSARPGTSDPYEQYF	TGCAGTGCTAGACCAGGTACATCCGATCCCTACGAGCAGTACTTC
TRBJ1-1	NA	TRBD1	TRBV29-1	14	CSVEHRGVNTEAFF	TGCAGCGTTGAACACAGGGGAGTGAACACTGAAGCTTTCTTT
TRBJ1-1	NA	NA	TRBV6-5	13	CASSRDSLSEAFF	TGTGCCAGCAGCCGCGACAGTTTGTCTGAAGCTTTCTTT
TRBJ1-2	NA	NA	TRBV20-1	14	CSAGELGEVYGYTF	TGCAGTGCGGGAGAGCTGGGTGAAGTCTATGGCTACACCTTC
TRBJ1-2	NA	NA	TRBV6-5	15	CASSHMAGANYGYTF	TGTGCCAGCAGTCACATGGCAGGAGCTAACTATGGCTACACCTTC
TRBJ2-5	NA	TRBD2	TRBV25-1	15	CASSAPWTSEETQYF	TGTGCCAGCAGTGCTCCTTGGACTAGCGAAGAGACCCAGTACTTC
TRBJ1-6	NA	NA	TRBV7-9	17	CASSLVTGYAANSPLHF	TGTGCCAGCAGCTTAGTTACAGGCTACGCTGCCAATTCACCCCTCCACTTT
TRBJ2-3	few	NA	TRBV20-1	12	CSARASADTQYF	TGCAGTGCTAGGGCCAGCGCAGATACGCAGTATTTT
TRBJ1-1	NA	NA	TRBV10-3	15	CAISGTPSQNTEAFF	TGTGCCATATCCGGGACTCCCTCGCAGAACACTGAAGCTTTCTTT
TRBJ2-7	NA	NA	TRBV27	14	CASSRRDSVYEQYF	TGTGCCAGCAGCCGGCGGGACAGCGTCTACGAGCAGTACTTC
TRBJ2-1	NA	NA	TRBV25-1	14	CASSDRALYNEQFF	TGTGCCAGCAGTGACAGGGCACTTTACAATGAGCAGTTCTTC
TRBJ2-3	NA	NA	TRBV2	14	CASSRDPSSDTQYF	TGTGCCAGCAGCAGGGACCCTTCCTCGGATACGCAGTATTTT
TRBJ2-7	NA	NA	TRBV5-1	15	CASSAGTTPSYEQYF	TGCGCCAGCAGCGCCGGGACAACCCCCTCCTACGAGCAGTACTTC
TRBJ2-1	NA	NA	TRBV6-5	16	CASSLRWGSGANEQFF	TGTGCCAGCAGTCTCCGATGGGGCTCCGGCGCCAATGAGCAGTTCTTC
TRBJ2-3	NA	NA	TRBV11-3	16	CASSPGGRGRGYTQYF	TGTGCCAGCAGCCCCGGAGGACGGGGCCGCGGTTATACGCAGTATTTT
TRBJ2-2	NA	TRBD1	TRBV10-3	19	CAISADRGQRSANTGELFF	TGCGCCATCAGTGCGGACAGGGGGCAACGGTCAGCGAACACCGGGGAGCTGTTTTTT
TRBJ2-5	once	TRBD2	TRBV6-1	13	CASGLAGKETQYF	TGTGCCAGCGGACTAGCCGGAAAAGAGACCCAGTACTTC
TRBJ2-1	NA	TRBD1	TRBV6-5	13	CASRSGTATEQFF	TGTGCCAGCAGGTCCGGGACAGCCACTGAGCAGTTCTTC
TRBJ1-4	few	TRBD1	TRBV5-1	15	CASSPDRSTNEKLFF	TGCGCCAGCAGCCCGGACAGGAGTACTAATGAAAAACTGTTTTTT
TRBJ2-4	NA	NA	TRBV27	13	CASRRDIWNIQYF	TGTGCCAGCAGAAGGGACATCTGGAACATTCAGTACTTC